The text below deals with one TCR beta chain. This entry belongs to a study of cytomegalovirus exposure and HLA in healthy donors. The V gene end was trimmed by 2 bases and the J gene end by 2 bases; junction bases not matched to a gene: 7. The CDR3 has 18 residues. Per the germline V gene, CDR1 is SGHVS and CDR2 is FQNEAQ. Each donor was nominally healthy when sampled (though unrecorded immune exposures were likely). Researchers ran the PCR with 60 Vbeta and 13 Jbeta primers. TCRdb's copy holds only in-frame clones and misses some; the assay was immunoSEQ multiplex PCR. The data hold some 140,000 clones, with 80% to 90% observed a single time.

This TCR derives from a woman aged 25 to 39 in good health and CMV-seronegative. Sequencing was done on a sample of PBMCs. The rearrangement joins TRBV7-8 to TRBJ2-7; 15 bases match TRBD2. CDR3 residues: CASSLIQGLAGGTYEQYF. The CDR3, as DNA: TGTGCCAGCAGCTTAATCCAGGGACTAGCGGGAGGTACCTACGAGCAGTACTTC. The full variable domain, its missing parts supplied by reference TRBV7-8 and TRBJ2-7, is GAGVSQSPRYKVAKRGQDVALRCDPISGHVSLFWYQQALGQGPEFLTYFQNEAQLDKSGLPSDRFFAERPEGSVSTLKIQRTQQEDSAVYLCASSLIQGLAGGTYEQYFGPGTRLTVT.